This TCR beta chain emerged from a study of blood T cell repertoires in COVID-19. Background on the study: Donors in the United States, Italy and Spain gave samples during acute or convalescent COVID-19. T cells, B-cell-depleted T cells, or PBMCs supplied cDNA or gDNA.

Original processing notes: Estimated nucleated cell counts came from reference gene primer amplification. Method: immunoSEQ multiplex PCR; TCRdb's copy keeps in-frame clones and lacks some. V and J calls and clone size come straight from that table; D and trimming were deduced from the DNA. This sample has about 310,000 clones, with around nine tenths found just once. The sequenced material came from peripheral blood. The clonotype was recovered from a man in his fifties or sixties with active or convalescent COVID-19.

The CDR3 nucleotides read TGTGCCAGCAGTGAACACAGGGGGAATAATTCACCCCTCCACTTT. Translation gives CASSEHRGNNSPLHF. The rearrangement links TRBV2 to TRBJ1-6; 8 bases are a match to TRBD1. V was pared by 2 bases and J by 5 bases, with 2 bases of the junction left unmatched. Looked up from germline, CDR1 is SNHLY and CDR2 is FYNNEI. The CDR3 contains 15 residues.